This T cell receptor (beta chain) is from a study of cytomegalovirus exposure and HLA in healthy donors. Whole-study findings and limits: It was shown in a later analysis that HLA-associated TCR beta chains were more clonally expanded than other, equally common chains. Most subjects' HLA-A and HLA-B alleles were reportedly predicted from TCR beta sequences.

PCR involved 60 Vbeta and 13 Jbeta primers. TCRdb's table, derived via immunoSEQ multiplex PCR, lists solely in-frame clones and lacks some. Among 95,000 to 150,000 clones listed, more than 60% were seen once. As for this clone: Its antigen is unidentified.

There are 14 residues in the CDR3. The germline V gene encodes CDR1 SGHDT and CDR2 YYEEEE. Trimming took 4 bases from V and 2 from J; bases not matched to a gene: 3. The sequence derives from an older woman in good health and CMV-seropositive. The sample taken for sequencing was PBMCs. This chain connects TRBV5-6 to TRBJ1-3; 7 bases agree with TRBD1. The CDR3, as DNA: TGTGCCAGCAGCCCACAGGGGACTGGAAACACCATATATTTT. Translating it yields CASSPQGTGNTIYF.